Listed here are 27 T cell receptor beta chains from one sample, sequenced in a study of T cell repertoires in cytomegalovirus infection. TCRdb re-analysed the reads in MiXCR, keeping a single row per CDR3 protein. The sample shows approximately 500,000 distinct CDR3 sequences, 16% of them seen only once. The sample consisted of CD8+ T cells from PBMCs. The receptors originated from a human donor in good health (CMV status not recorded). Some clones in this sample may be carry-over from other donors' samples.

This chain links TRBV19 with TRBJ2-1, with TRBD2 identical over 10 bases. The CDR3 has 15 amino acids. CDR1 is LNHDA and CDR2 is SQIVND in the germline V gene (reference sequence). V trimming: 7 bases; J trimming: 9 bases; junction bases outside the gene matches: 12. CDR3 loop: CASTSVLAGVGEQFF. The CDR3, as DNA: TGTGCCAGTACCTCGGTGCTAGCGGGAGTCGGTGAGCAGTTCTTC. The complete variable domain, with remaining parts taken from reference TRBV19 and TRBJ2-1, reads DGGITQSPKYLFRKEGQNVTLSCEQNLNHDAMYWYRQDPGQGLRLIYYSQIVNDFQKGDIAEGYSVSREKKESFPLTVTSAQKNPTAFYLCASTSVLAGVGEQFFGPGTRLTVL.

This clonotype was counted at least ten times. This chain joins TRBV19 and TRBJ1-1; TRBD1 aligns across 12 bases. The V segment lost 3 bases and the J segment 4 bases; nucleotides outside the gene matches: 6. Germline assignment: CDR1 LNHDA and CDR2 SQIVND (reference sequence). The CDR3 is 16 amino acids. CDR3 residues: CASSIPGTGGGTEAFF. The CDR3 DNA reads TGTGCCAGTAGTATTCCGGGGACAGGGGGCGGCACTGAAGCTTTCTTT.

This chain uses TRBV6-1 with TRBJ1-1, with D uncertain. V lost 5 bases, J lost 6 bases, and 16 bases lay in between. The CDR3 loop spans 14 amino acids. Germline loops: CDR1 MNHNS, CDR2 SASEGT. CDR3 coding DNA: TGTGCCAGCAGTTATGGGCAGAGTTTCGCTGAAGCTTTCTTT. It codes for CASSYGQSFAEAFF.

This clonotype was counted ten times or more. The gene calls are TRBV4-1 and TRBJ2-7, with a weak D call TRBD2 (6 bases). CDR1 is MGHRA, CDR2 YSYEKL, per germline. Trimming stripped 5 bases from V and 4 bases from J, with 21 bases between. This CDR3 spans 16 amino acids. The CDR3 coding sequence is TGCGCCAGCAGCTATAGGTGGGCAACCGGAGGGTACGAGCAGTACTTC. Translated: CASSYRWATGGYEQYF.

This clonotype has more than one count but fewer than ten. The V and J genes are TRBV28 and TRBJ2-7, with D perhaps matching TRBD1 (5 bases). V was pared by 1 base and J by 0 bases, with 10 bases between. Germline V CDR1 and CDR2: MDHEN, SYDVKM. This CDR3 is 15 amino acids long. The CDR3 nucleotides are TGTGCCAGCAGTTTATTAGGGGCCAGCTCCTACGAGCAGTACTTC. Translated: CASSLLGASSYEQYF. Using reference TRBV28 and TRBJ2-7 for the parts outside the CDR3, the full variable domain is DVKVTQSSRYLVKRTGEKVFLECVQDMDHENMFWYRQDPGLGLRLIYFSYDVKMKEKGDIPEGYSVSREKKERFSLILESASTNQTSMYLCASSLLGASSYEQYFGPGTRLTVT.

This clonotype was counted at least ten times. The J gene is TRBJ2-1, the V gene TRBV28; 11 positions match TRBD2. Germline V gene sequence: CDR1 MDHEN, CDR2 SYDVKM. V lost 6 bases, J lost 6 bases, and 7 bases stayed unmatched. The CDR3 runs 15 residues. In DNA, the CDR3 is TGTGCCAGCAGCCCACTAGCGGGAGAAGGCAATGAGCAGTTCTTC. The encoded protein is CASSPLAGEGNEQFF.

As for this clonotype: One end of the junction does not line up with germline, which may come from a read error. The chain links TRBV7-4 to TRBJ2-2, with 8 bases that match TRBD2. CDR3 length: 17 amino acids. The germline V gene has CDR1 SGHVT and CDR2 SQSDAQ. DNA of the CDR3: TGTGCCAGCAGCCGGACCACGGCGGGAGGATACACCGGGGTGCTGTTTTTT. Encoded protein: CASSRTTAGGYTGVLFF.

This clonotype was detected only a few times. The chain combines TRBV7-6 with TRBJ2-7; D ambiguous. V lost 5 bases, J lost 3 bases, and 14 bases lay in between. Germline lookup yields CDR1 SGHVS and CDR2 FNYEAQ. The CDR3 totals 14 residues. CDR3 DNA sequence: TGTGCCAGCAGCCCTTTGGGTCGATTCTACGAGCAGTACTTC. It is translated as CASSPLGRFYEQYF.

This clonotype showed up many times. The rearrangement uses TRBV7-9 and TRBJ2-5; the D gene is possibly TRBD2 (6 bases). The ends were cut back, 6 bases at V and 3 bases at J, with 14 bases in the middle. CDR3 length: 14 amino acids. Per the germline V gene, CDR1 is SEHNR and CDR2 is FQNEAQ (reference sequence). CDR3 in amino acids: CASRPTTGEETQYF. Written as DNA, the CDR3 is TGTGCCAGCAGACCAACGACGGGGGAAGAGACCCAGTACTTC.

This clonotype was observed a handful of times. The rearrangement joins TRBV5-6 to TRBJ2-4; D gene uncertain. The CDR3 totals 15 residues. Trimming removed 3 bases from V and 4 bases from J, with 14 bases in between. CDR1 SGHDT and CDR2 YYEEEE come from the germline V gene. The CDR3 DNA sequence: TGTGCCAGCAGCTCGAAGCCCCGAGGAAAAAACATTCAGTACTTC. Amino acids: CASSSKPRGKNIQYF.

This chain uses TRBV29-1 with TRBJ1-2, with D unresolved. The germline CDR1 and CDR2 sequences are SQVTM and ANQGSEA. Trimming took off 4 bases at V and 3 bases at J, with 6 bases between the two ends. The CDR3 sequence is 11 residues long. DNA of the CDR3: TGCAGCGTTGTCTGGGACTATGGCTACACCTTC. It is translated as CSVVWDYGYTF.

This clonotype was recorded at least ten times. The V gene is TRBV2, the J gene TRBJ2-7, with D possibly TRBD1 on 6 matching bases. This CDR3 contains 13 residues. Germline CDR1 is SNHLY and CDR2 is FYNNEI. V was clipped by 4 bases and J by 2 bases, with 9 bases between them. CDR3 amino acids: CASSGGLTYEQYF. DNA for the CDR3: TGTGCCAGCAGTGGGGGGCTTACCTACGAGCAGTACTTC.

In its sample, this clonotype was seen a few times. The rearrangement links TRBV3-1 to TRBJ2-5; TRBD2 might be the D (6 bases). V gave up 3 bases and J gave up 4 bases, with 9 bases separating them. Germline CDR1 is LGHDT and CDR2 is YNNKEL (reference sequence). CDR3 length: 13 amino acids. CDR3 amino acids: CASSQTGGETQYF. The CDR3 nucleotides read TGTGCCAGCAGCCAGACCGGGGGAGAGACCCAGTACTTC.

This clonotype was counted a few times. The CDR3 here is CASSLGVENPDQETQYF. Written as DNA, the CDR3 is TGTGCCAGCAGCTTAGGGGTGGAAAATCCCGACCAAGAGACCCAGTACTTC. The V call is TRBV11-2, the J call TRBJ2-5; D is ambiguous. Germline V CDR1 and CDR2: SGHAT, FQNNGV. V was cut by 1 base and J by 0 bases, with 15 bases left in between. The CDR3 loop spans 17 amino acids.

The sample holds one count of this clonotype. The V call is TRBV9, the J call TRBJ2-3; the match to TRBD2 covers 8 bases. The CDR3 runs to 17 residues. Germline assignment: CDR1 SGDLS and CDR2 YYNGEE. The V segment lost 3 bases and the J segment 2 bases; nucleotides outside the gene matches: 11. The CDR3 loop reads CASSAGGGGTITDTQYF. CDR3 nucleotide sequence: TGTGCCAGCAGCGCTGGAGGCGGGGGGACGATCACAGATACGCAGTATTTT.

A few counts support this clonotype. The chain employs TRBV29-1 and TRBJ2-7; maybe TRBD1 (5 bases). This CDR3 spans 13 amino acids. CDR1 SQVTM and CDR2 ANQGSEA come from the germline V gene. Trimming took off 4 bases at V and 1 base at J, with 11 bases between the two ends. This CDR3 reads CSVAIGASYEQYF. For the CDR3, the DNA is TGCAGCGTTGCCATAGGGGCATCCTACGAGCAGTACTTC.

This clonotype was seen a handful of times. The rearrangement uses TRBV6-6 and TRBJ2-1; the match to TRBD1 covers 7 bases. In germline, CDR1 is MNHNY, CDR2 SVGAGI (reference sequence). This CDR3 region has 17 residues. Trimming cost V 6 bases and J 7 bases; bases outside gene matches: 18. This CDR3 is CASRLPTGTALWNEQFF. The CDR3 DNA reads as TGTGCCAGCAGACTTCCAACCGGGACAGCCCTTTGGAATGAGCAGTTCTTC.

The table lists this clonotype with many counts. CDR3 region: CASSPTGSSGNTIYF. The CDR3 nucleotides are TGTGCCAGCAGTCCTACAGGGAGCTCTGGAAACACCATATATTTT. The rearrangement uses TRBV11-2 and TRBJ1-3, with D tentatively TRBD1 (6 bases). Germline V gene lookup returns CDR1 SGHAT and CDR2 FQNNGV. The CDR3 runs 15 residues. V was trimmed by 6 bases and J by 0 bases, leaving 12 bases between them.

In this sample, this clonotype turned up many times. The genes are TRBV7-2 and TRBJ1-1; D is ambiguous. The CDR3 has 18 amino acids. Germline-derived CDR1 and CDR2 are SGHTA and FQGNSA. Trimming removed 6 bases at V and 1 base at J, with 24 bases between. The CDR3 loop is CASSFSWRAISQNTEAFF. In nucleotides, the CDR3 is TGTGCCAGCAGTTTCTCCTGGAGGGCAATTTCACAGAACACTGAAGCTTTCTTT.

This clonotype was counted at least ten times. The chain links TRBV7-6 to TRBJ2-2; 8 nucleotides line up with TRBD1. V shed 3 bases and J 0 bases; nucleotides not matched to a gene: 0. The CDR3 consists of 15 residues. Germline values: CDR1 SGHVS, CDR2 FNYEAQ. CDR3 region: CASSLTGANTGELFF. DNA of the CDR3: TGTGCCAGCAGCTTGACAGGGGCGAACACCGGGGAGCTGTTTTTT.

There are a few counts of this clonotype. This chain uses TRBV19 with TRBJ2-7, with 15 positions matching TRBD2. CDR1 and CDR2 from the germline V gene are LNHDA and SQIVND (reference sequence). V lost 10 bases to trimming and J lost 5 bases; unmatched junction nucleotides: 6. The CDR3 loop spans 14 amino acids. The CDR3 DNA sequence: TGTGCCACGGGGACTAGCGGGAGGTTCGACGAGCAGTACTTC. Its protein is CATGTSGRFDEQYF.

The V and J genes are TRBV5-6 and TRBJ1-6; D call uncertain. The V gene lost 0 bases and the J gene lost 6 bases, with 10 bases spanning the gap. Germline V gives CDR1 SGHDT, CDR2 YYEEEE. The CDR3 consists of 15 residues. The chain's CDR3 is CASSLGFAGNSPLHF. CDR3 coding DNA: TGTGCCAGCAGCTTGGGATTTGCTGGTAATTCACCCCTCCACTTT.

The V gene is TRBV24-1, the J gene TRBJ1-2; D remains ambiguous. The CDR3 has 13 residues. Trimming removed 9 bases from V and 0 bases from J, with 10 bases in between. The V gene's germline CDR1 is KGHDR and CDR2 SFDVKD. CDR3 nucleotide sequence: TGTGCCACCCAGACGCCCGCTAACTATGGCTACACCTTC. Its protein is CATQTPANYGYTF.

At least ten counts were recorded for this clonotype. The V gene is TRBV10-3, the J gene TRBJ1-2; D gene uncertain. In germline, CDR1 is ENHRY, CDR2 SYGVKD. Trimming shortened V by 3 bases and J by 0 bases, and 11 bases separated the two germline ends. The CDR3 length is 15 residues. The CDR3 region has the DNA TGTGCCATCAGTGATTGGCTGCCTCCTAACTATGGCTACACCTTC. Its protein is CAISDWLPPNYGYTF.

V usage is TRBV19 and J usage is TRBJ2-2; 7 nucleotides align to TRBD1. Losses at the gene ends were 3 bases for V and 0 bases for J; bases not matched to a gene: 10. CDR3 size: 18 residues. CDR1 and CDR2 from the germline V gene are LNHDA and SQIVND (reference sequence). The CDR3 sequence is CASSIWRVDRTNTGELFF. CDR3 in DNA: TGTGCCAGTAGTATTTGGCGAGTGGACAGGACGAACACCGGGGAGCTGTTTTTT.

This clonotype was picked up a small number of times. This chain uses TRBV4-2 with TRBJ2-5, with 8 bases lining up with TRBD2. This CDR3 contains 16 residues. The V gene's germline CDR1 is LGHNA and CDR2 YNFKEQ. Trimming took 4 bases from V and 1 from J; bases not matched to a gene: 8. CDR3 protein: CASSPSRGGIQETQYF. The CDR3 nucleotides are TGTGCCAGCAGCCCCTCACGGGGGGGGATCCAAGAGACCCAGTACTTC.

This clonotype was found many times. The J gene is TRBJ1-1, the V gene TRBV6-6; D gene uncertain. Germline lookup yields CDR1 MNHNY and CDR2 SVGAGI (reference sequence). Trimming took off 5 bases at V and 0 bases at J, with 10 bases between the two ends. The CDR3 has 14 amino acids. CDR3 sequence: CASSAPSMNTEAFF. The CDR3 region has the DNA TGTGCCAGCAGTGCACCCTCCATGAACACTGAAGCTTTCTTT.